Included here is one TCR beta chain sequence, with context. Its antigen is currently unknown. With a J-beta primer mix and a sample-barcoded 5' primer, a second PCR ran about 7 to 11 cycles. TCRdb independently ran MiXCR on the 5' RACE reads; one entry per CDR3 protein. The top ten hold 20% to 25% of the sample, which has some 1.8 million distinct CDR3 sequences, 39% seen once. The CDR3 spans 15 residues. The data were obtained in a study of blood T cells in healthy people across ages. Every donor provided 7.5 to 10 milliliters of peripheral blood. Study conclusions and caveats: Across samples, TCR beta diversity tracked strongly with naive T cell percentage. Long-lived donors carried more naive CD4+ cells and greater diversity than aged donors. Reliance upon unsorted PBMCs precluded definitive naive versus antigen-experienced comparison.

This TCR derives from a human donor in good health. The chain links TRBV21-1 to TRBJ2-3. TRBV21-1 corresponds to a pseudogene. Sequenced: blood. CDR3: CASSRGATQTDTQYF. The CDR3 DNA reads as TGTGCCAGCAGCAGGGGTGCGACACAAACAGATACGCAGTATTTT.